These T cell receptor beta chains were read from a single sample in a study of blood T cell repertoires in COVID-19. Method: immunoSEQ multiplex PCR; TCRdb's copy keeps in-frame clones and lacks some. The profile covers roughly 130,000 clones, with roughly 90% appearing a single time and around 3.8% taken by the ten largest. The sequenced material came from peripheral blood. These TCRs come from a man aged 45-65 years with active COVID-19. CDR3s include the opening cysteine and the closing phenylalanine or tryptophan. The D gene is left open where the match is weak. The listing skips clone size in some rows; elsewhere it reads once, few, many or a size class.

size	V	J	D	DNA	CDR3
-	TRBV19	TRBJ2-1	-	TGTGCCAGTAGTATATTTTCCGGGTTAAACTCCTACAATGAGCAGTTCTTC	CASSIFSGLNSYNEQFF
-	TRBV5-1	TRBJ1-2	-	TGCGCCAGCAGCTTGTTCCCAGGGCCTATGGGGGGCTACACCTTC	CASSLFPGPMGGYTF
few	TRBV10-2	TRBJ1-5	-	TGCGCCAGCACTATACTGCCCAATCAGCCCCAGCATTTT	CASTILPNQPQHF
-	TRBV5-1	TRBJ2-7	-	TGCGCCAGCAGCTCCACAGGGCTAAGCTCCTACGAGCAGTACTTC	CASSSTGLSSYEQYF
-	TRBV11-3	TRBJ2-1	TRBD2	TGTGCCAGCAGCTTAGAGAGACTAGCGGTAGGTGAGCAGTTCTTC	CASSLERLAVGEQFF
-	TRBV7-9	TRBJ1-1	-	TGTGCCAGCAGCCGACTTTCCACCATGAACACTGAAGCTTTCTTT	CASSRLSTMNTEAFF
-	TRBV15	TRBJ2-1	-	TGTGCCACCAGCAGAGATAAACGCGGGCAGTTCTTC	CATSRDKRGQFF
-	TRBV6-4	TRBJ1-6	TRBD1	TGTGCCAACCCGGACAGGAAGAGAAATAATTCACCCCTCCACTTT	CANPDRKRNNSPLHF
-	TRBV7-9	TRBJ1-6	-	TGTGCCAGCAGCTTAAGACAGGCCAATTCACCCCTCCACTTT	CASSLRQANSPLHF
-	TRBV11-2	TRBJ2-5	TRBD1	TGTGCCAGCAGCGGAAATACAGGGGGCGCGGGACAAGAGACCCAGTACTTC	CASSGNTGGAGQETQYF
-	TRBV15	TRBJ2-3	TRBD2	TGTGCCACCAGCAGAGGACTAGCAGATACCACAGATACGCAGTATTTT	CATSRGLADTTDTQYF
-	TRBV7-2	TRBJ2-1	-	TGTGCCAGCAGCTTAAATGGCAGGGCCAAGGCAGGTGAGCAGTTCTTC	CASSLNGRAKAGEQFF
once	TRBV3-1/TRBV3-2	TRBJ2-2	-	TGTGCCAGCAGCCAAGCGGGGATCGGGGAGCTGTTTTTT	CASSQAGIGELFF
few	TRBV6-1	TRBJ2-1	TRBD2	TGTGCCAGCAGTGAGTCTATAGCGGGAGGCTCCAACAATGAGCAGTTCTTC	CASSESIAGGSNNEQFF
once	TRBV3-1/TRBV3-2	TRBJ2-1	-	TGTGCCAGCAGCCAAGCCGGGAGAGGGTACAATGAGCAGTTCTTC	CASSQAGRGYNEQFF
-	TRBV2	TRBJ2-1	-	TGTGCCAGCAGTGGTAATCTAGCGGAGCAGTTCTTC	CASSGNLAEQFF
-	TRBV7-9	TRBJ2-3	-	TGTGCCAGTGGCGGGACCACAGATACGCAGTATTTT	CASGGTTDTQYF
-	TRBV7-2	TRBJ1-5	TRBD1	TGTGCCAGCAGCATAGGGACAGCGTATAGCAATCAGCCCCAGCATTTT	CASSIGTAYSNQPQHF
-	TRBV11-2	TRBJ1-5	-	TGTGCCAGCAGCGCAGTAGGGGTAGATCAGCCCCAGCATTTT	CASSAVGVDQPQHF
-	TRBV24-1	TRBJ2-1	-	TGTGCCACCAGTGATTTGCTCGGGTTGCAGTTCTTC	CATSDLLGLQFF